Following are 22 T cell receptor beta chains from one sample sequenced in a study of blood T cell repertoires in COVID-19. Produced via immunoSEQ multiplex PCR; TCRdb's table is partial and in-frame only. The sample includes some 380,000 clones, 88% of them seen just once. The sample taken for sequencing was PBMCs or T cells enriched from blood (not recorded which). The source of these receptors is a woman aged 40 to 55 with acute COVID-19.

V usage is TRBV30 and J usage is TRBJ1-1; TRBD1 might be the D (5 bases). CDR3 length: 13 residues. With 2 bases removed from V and 6 bases from J, the gap between germline ends came to 13 bases. CDR1 is GTSNPN and CDR2 is SVGIG in the germline V gene (reference sequence). Here the CDR3 reads CAWSTARAAEAFF. CDR3 bases: TGTGCCTGGAGTACGGCCAGGGCAGCTGAAGCTTTCTTT.

This sequence joins TRBV5-1 and TRBJ2-6; D ambiguous. This CDR3 is built from 14 residues. Germline-derived CDR1 and CDR2 are SGHRS and YFSETQ. V was shortened by 4 bases and J by 0 bases, with 5 bases between the two germline ends. CDR3 amino acids: CASSPNSGANVLTF. The CDR3, as DNA: TGCGCCAGCAGCCCTAACTCTGGGGCCAACGTCCTGACTTTC.

The chain links TRBV29-1 to TRBJ1-1; D gene ambiguous. Germline V lookup: CDR1 SQVTM, CDR2 ANQGSEA. The V gene lost 8 bases and the J gene lost 1 base, with 14 bases spanning the gap. The length of the CDR3 is 13 residues. The DNA for the CDR3 is TGCAGCTCTCCCGGGGAACAGAACACTGAAGCTTTCTTT. Encoded protein: CSSPGEQNTEAFF.

The J gene is TRBJ2-3, the V gene TRBV5-6; 8 nucleotides match TRBD1. CDR1 and CDR2 (germline): SGHDT, YYEEEE. This CDR3 is 17 amino acids long. V was pared by 0 bases and J by 3 bases, with 9 bases of the junction left unmatched. In DNA, the CDR3 is TGTGCCAGCAGCTTGGTAGGCAGGGGGCGTTTGACAGATACGCAGTATTTT. Its protein is CASSLVGRGRLTDTQYF.

This chain connects TRBV6-6 to TRBJ1-1; 8 bases agree with TRBD1. Germline CDR1 reads MNHNY; CDR2 reads SVGAGI (reference sequence). With 5 bases clipped from V and 2 bases from J, the junction kept 4 bases outside the gene matches. The CDR3 length is 14 residues. CDR3 DNA sequence: TGTGCCAGCAGTCATCAGGGGGCCAACACTGAAGCTTTCTTT. This encodes CASSHQGANTEAFF.

V and J are TRBV5-5 and TRBJ1-2; D not resolved. Germline lookup yields CDR1 SGHKS and CDR2 YYEKEE (reference sequence). V lost 3 bases and J 5 bases, leaving 11 bases between the germline ends. The CDR3 totals 13 residues. CDR3 bases: TGTGCCAGCAGCTCCGGGGATTCATATGGCTACACCTTC. This translates into CASSSGDSYGYTF.

The chain combines TRBV2 with TRBJ2-3; 7 positions match TRBD1. The V gene's germline CDR1 is SNHLY and CDR2 FYNNEI. This CDR3 region has 12 residues. The CDR3 sequence: CVTQGVGDTQYF. In DNA, the CDR3 is TGTGTCACTCAGGGGGTAGGAGATACGCAGTATTTT. Using reference TRBV2 and TRBJ2-3 for the parts outside the CDR3, the full variable domain is EPEVTQTPSHQVTQMGQEVILRCVPISNHLYFYWYRQILGQKVEFLVSFYNNEISEKSEIFDDQFSVERPDGSNFTLKIRSTKLEDSAMYFCVTQGVGDTQYFGPGTRLTVL.

The chain joins TRBV12-5 to TRBJ1-2; TRBD1 aligns across 9 bases. The CDR3 is 17 residues long. Germline CDR1 reads LGHNT; CDR2 reads FRNRAP. The V segment lost 4 bases and the J segment 2 bases; nucleotides outside the gene matches: 11. CDR3 protein: CASGSWASGTGNYGYTF. As DNA, the CDR3 is TGTGCTAGTGGTTCTTGGGCCTCCGGGACAGGGAACTATGGCTACACCTTC.

This clone has a single count. The chain couples TRBV25-1 to TRBJ2-5; 9 positions match TRBD1. The CDR3 length is 13 residues. With V trimmed by 8 bases and J by 4 bases, 5 bases remained unmatched. CDR1 is MGHDK and CDR2 is SYGVNS in the germline V gene. CDR3 in DNA: TGTGCCAGCGTACAGGGGGCCCCAGAGACCCAGTACTTC. Translated: CASVQGAPETQYF. The whole variable domain, filled in from reference TRBV25-1 and TRBJ2-5, reads EADIYQTPRYLVIGTGKKITLECSQTMGHDKMYWYQQDPGMELHLIHYSYGVNSTEKGDLSSESTVSRIRTEHFPLTLESARPSHTSQYLCASVQGAPETQYFGPGTRLLVL.

The V gene is TRBV2, the J gene TRBJ1-5; 9 positions agree with TRBD1. This CDR3 comprises 16 residues. Germline V CDR1 and CDR2: SNHLY, FYNNEI. Germline trimming cut 3 bases from V and 4 bases from J; bases unmatched to any gene: 7. CDR3: CASSDPSDRGNQPQHF. DNA of the CDR3: TGTGCCAGCAGTGACCCTTCGGACAGGGGAAATCAGCCCCAGCATTTT.

This chain connects TRBV19 to TRBJ2-3; 12 bases agree with TRBD2. The V gene's germline CDR1 is LNHDA and CDR2 SQIVND (reference sequence). The CDR3 is made up of 14 amino acids. The V gene end was trimmed by 4 bases and the J gene end by 11 bases; junction bases not matched to a gene: 7. This CDR3 is CASSTGKLAGGQYF. The CDR3, as DNA: TGTGCCAGTAGTACTGGTAAACTAGCGGGGGGGCAGTATTTT.

The table lists this clone with a count of one. The chain is built from TRBV5-4 and TRBJ1-1, with D uncertain. The CDR3 has 12 residues. The germline CDR1 and CDR2 sequences are SGHNT and YYREEE (reference sequence). The V and J ends lost 4 bases and 1 base respectively, with 5 bases between them. The CDR3 sequence: CASSTSNTEAFF. CDR3 nucleotides: TGTGCCAGCAGCACTTCGAACACTGAAGCTTTCTTT.

This clone was seen once. The chain carries TRBV9 and TRBJ2-6, with D possibly matching TRBD1 (6 bases). This CDR3 region has 15 residues. Trimming left V 3 bases short and J 2 bases short, with 9 bases between. Germline lookup yields CDR1 SGDLS and CDR2 YYNGEE. The CDR3 DNA reads TGTGCCAGCAGCGCCTACAGGGCTGGGGCCAACGTCCTGACTTTC. Translation: CASSAYRAGANVLTF.

This rearrangement joins TRBV7-2 to TRBJ1-2, with a tentative D call TRBD1 (6 bases). The germline CDR1 and CDR2 sequences are SGHTA and FQGNSA. The CDR3 has 17 residues. Trimming pared 3 bases from V and 0 bases from J, leaving 17 bases between. CDR3 sequence reads: CASSLGQMWGSNYGYTF. In nucleotides, the CDR3 is TGTGCCAGCAGCTTGGGACAAATGTGGGGATCTAACTATGGCTACACCTTC.

V gene TRBV20-1 combines with J gene TRBJ1-2; no reliable D call. Germline CDR1 is DFQATT and CDR2 is SNEGSKA (reference sequence). The CDR3 runs to 11 residues. Trimming removed 6 bases at V and 5 bases at J, with 10 bases between. This chain's CDR3 is CSARRQYGYTF. Written as DNA, the CDR3 is TGCAGTGCCCGAAGACAATATGGCTACACCTTC.

This clone occurred a few times. J is TRBJ1-4 and V is TRBV18, with D possibly TRBD1 on 5 matching bases. Between the trimmed V and J ends, which lost 3 bases and 1 base, there was a span of 9 bases. Germline CDR1 KGHSH, CDR2 LQKENI. CDR3 size: 15 residues. DNA of the CDR3: TGTGCCAGCTCACCGGACATAAAAACTAATGAAAAACTGTTTTTT. Its protein product is CASSPDIKTNEKLFF.

The chain employs TRBV3-1 (or the pseudogene TRBV3-2) and TRBJ1-5; D not certain. In germline, CDR1 is LGHDT, CDR2 YNNKEL (reference sequence). The CDR3 is 15 residues long. Trimming stripped 1 base from V and 3 bases from J, with 10 bases between. The CDR3 is CASSQVGGLNQPQHF. As DNA, the CDR3 is TGTGCCAGCAGCCAAGTGGGTGGACTCAATCAGCCCCAGCATTTT.

The chain has TRBV10-3 and TRBJ1-1; D is ambiguous. CDR1 and CDR2 from the germline V gene are ENHRY and SYGVKD. Trimming left V 4 bases short and J 2 bases short, with 11 bases between. This CDR3 contains 14 residues. The DNA for the CDR3 is TGTGCCATCAGTGCTGCAACAGAAAACACTGAAGCTTTCTTT. As protein: CAISAATENTEAFF.

The chain carries TRBV11-3 and TRBJ1-1; 11 nucleotides line up with TRBD1. Looked up from germline, CDR1 is SGHNT and CDR2 is YENEEA. The CDR3 is made up of 13 amino acids. V shed 1 base and J 8 bases; nucleotides not matched to a gene: 0. CDR3 amino acids: CASSLGTGGEAFF. The CDR3 DNA reads as TGTGCCAGCAGCTTAGGGACAGGGGGCGAAGCTTTCTTT.

The J gene is TRBJ2-1, the V gene TRBV3-1 (or the pseudogene TRBV3-2), with 7 bases matching TRBD1. This CDR3 has 16 amino acids. J lost 7 bases, V lost 4 bases, and 13 bases had no gene match. CDR1 LGHDT and CDR2 YNNKEL come from the germline V gene (reference sequence). CDR3 loop: CASSPWTGLGSNEQFF. The CDR3 region has the DNA TGTGCCAGCAGCCCTTGGACAGGCCTTGGGTCAAATGAGCAGTTCTTC.

This clone appeared once. V gene TRBV11-2 combines with J gene TRBJ2-3; 8 bases align to TRBD1. The germline V gene encodes CDR1 SGHAT and CDR2 FQNNGV. V dropped 5 bases and J dropped 1; count of bases not matched to a gene: 5. CDR3 length equals 15 residues. CDR3 protein: CASSPTTGGTDTQYF. The CDR3 bases are TGTGCCAGCAGCCCCACGACAGGGGGCACAGATACGCAGTATTTT.

V and J are TRBV18 and TRBJ2-7, with D tentatively TRBD1 (6 bases). The CDR3 covers 13 residues. The germline V gene has CDR1 KGHSH and CDR2 LQKENI. Trimming shortened V by 3 bases and J by 4 bases, and 10 bases separated the two germline ends. DNA for the CDR3: TGTGCCAGCTCACCCGGCAGGGGATACGAGCAGTACTTC. This encodes CASSPGRGYEQYF.